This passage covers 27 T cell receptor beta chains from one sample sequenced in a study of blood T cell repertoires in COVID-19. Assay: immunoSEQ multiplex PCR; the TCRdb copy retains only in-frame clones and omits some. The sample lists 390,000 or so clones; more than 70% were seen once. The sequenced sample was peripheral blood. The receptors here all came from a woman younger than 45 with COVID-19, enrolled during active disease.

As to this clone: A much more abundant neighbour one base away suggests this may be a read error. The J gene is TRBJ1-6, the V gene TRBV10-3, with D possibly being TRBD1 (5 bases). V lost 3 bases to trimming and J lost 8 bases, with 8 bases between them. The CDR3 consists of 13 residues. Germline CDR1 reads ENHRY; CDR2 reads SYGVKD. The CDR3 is CAISDGGDSPLHF. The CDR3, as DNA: TGTGCCATCAGTGACGGGGGGGATTCACCCCTCCACTTT.

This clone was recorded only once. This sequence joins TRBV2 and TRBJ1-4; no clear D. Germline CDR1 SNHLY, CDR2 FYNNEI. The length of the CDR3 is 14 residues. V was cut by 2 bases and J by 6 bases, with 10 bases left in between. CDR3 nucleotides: TGTGCCAGCAGTGAACCCGGGGAGGATGAAAAACTGTTTTTT. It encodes CASSEPGEDEKLFF.

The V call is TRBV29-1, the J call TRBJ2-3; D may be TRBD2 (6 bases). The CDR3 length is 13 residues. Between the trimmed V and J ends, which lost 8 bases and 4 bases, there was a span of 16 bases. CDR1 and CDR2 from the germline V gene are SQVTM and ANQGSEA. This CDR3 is CSQGVTGADTQYF. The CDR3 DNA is TGCAGCCAAGGGGTAACGGGGGCAGATACGCAGTATTTT.

The CDR3 protein is CASRTVYGYTF. The CDR3 DNA follows: TGTGCCAGCAGGACAGTCTATGGCTACACCTTC. The chain employs TRBV28 and TRBJ1-2, with TRBD1 as a possible D gene (5 bases). Germline V gives CDR1 MDHEN, CDR2 SYDVKM. Between the trimmed V and J ends, which lost 6 bases and 4 bases, there was a span of 6 bases. This CDR3 has 11 amino acids.

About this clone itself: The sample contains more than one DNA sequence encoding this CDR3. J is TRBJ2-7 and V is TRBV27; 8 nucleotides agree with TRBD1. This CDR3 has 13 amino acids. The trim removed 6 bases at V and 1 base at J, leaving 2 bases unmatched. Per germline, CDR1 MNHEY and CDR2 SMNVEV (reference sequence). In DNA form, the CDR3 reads TGTGCCAGCAGGAGACAGGGGTCCTACGAGCAGTACTTC. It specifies CASRRQGSYEQYF.

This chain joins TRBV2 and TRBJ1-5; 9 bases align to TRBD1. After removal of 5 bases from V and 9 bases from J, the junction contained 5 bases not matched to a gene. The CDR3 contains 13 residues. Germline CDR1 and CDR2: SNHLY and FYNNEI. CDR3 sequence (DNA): TGTGCCAGCAGTACAGGGGGCTGGGGGCCCCAGCATTTT. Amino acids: CASSTGGWGPQHF.

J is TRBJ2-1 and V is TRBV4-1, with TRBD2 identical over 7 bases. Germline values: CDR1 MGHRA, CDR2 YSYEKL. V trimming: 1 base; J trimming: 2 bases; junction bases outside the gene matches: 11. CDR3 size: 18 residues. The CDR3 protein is CASSQAGPWGGTYNEQFF. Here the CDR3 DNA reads TGCGCCAGCAGCCAAGCGGGGCCGTGGGGGGGTACCTACAATGAGCAGTTCTTC.

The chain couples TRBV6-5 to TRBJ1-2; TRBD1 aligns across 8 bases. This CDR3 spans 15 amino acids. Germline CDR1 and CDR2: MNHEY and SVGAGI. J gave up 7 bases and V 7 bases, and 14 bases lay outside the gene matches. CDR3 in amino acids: CASNLARDRSAGYTF. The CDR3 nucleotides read TGTGCCAGCAATCTGGCTCGGGACAGGTCGGCTGGCTACACCTTC.

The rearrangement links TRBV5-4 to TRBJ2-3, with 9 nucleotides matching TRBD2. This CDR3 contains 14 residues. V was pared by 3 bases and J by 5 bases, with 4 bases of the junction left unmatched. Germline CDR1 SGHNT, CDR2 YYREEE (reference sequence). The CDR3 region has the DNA TGTGCCAGCAGCTCAATAGCGGGAGAAGATACGCAGTATTTT. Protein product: CASSSIAGEDTQYF.

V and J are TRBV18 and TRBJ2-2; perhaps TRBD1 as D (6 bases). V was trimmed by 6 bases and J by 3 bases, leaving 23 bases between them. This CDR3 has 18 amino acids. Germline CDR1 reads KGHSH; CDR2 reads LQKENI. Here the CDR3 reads CASSSRRPGVRYTGELFF. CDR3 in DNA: TGTGCCAGCTCCTCGCGGCGTCCAGGGGTTCGGTACACCGGGGAGCTGTTTTTT.

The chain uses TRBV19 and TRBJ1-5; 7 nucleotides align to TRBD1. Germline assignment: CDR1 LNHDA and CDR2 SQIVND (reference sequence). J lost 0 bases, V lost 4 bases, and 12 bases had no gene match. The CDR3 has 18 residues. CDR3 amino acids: CASSTSGTERYSNQPQHF. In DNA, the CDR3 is TGTGCCAGTAGTACCTCCGGGACAGAACGTTATAGCAATCAGCCCCAGCATTTT. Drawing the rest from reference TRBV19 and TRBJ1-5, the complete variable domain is DGGITQSPKYLFRKEGQNVTLSCEQNLNHDAMYWYRQDPGQGLRLIYYSQIVNDFQKGDIAEGYSVSREKKESFPLTVTSAQKNPTAFYLCASSTSGTERYSNQPQHFGDGTRLSIL.

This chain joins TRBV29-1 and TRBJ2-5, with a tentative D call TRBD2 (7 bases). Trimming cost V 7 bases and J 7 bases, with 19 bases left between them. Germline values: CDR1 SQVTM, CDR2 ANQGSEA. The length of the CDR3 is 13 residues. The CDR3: CSAKGGGRATQYF. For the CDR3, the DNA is TGCAGCGCCAAAGGGGGGGGCCGGGCGACCCAGTACTTC.

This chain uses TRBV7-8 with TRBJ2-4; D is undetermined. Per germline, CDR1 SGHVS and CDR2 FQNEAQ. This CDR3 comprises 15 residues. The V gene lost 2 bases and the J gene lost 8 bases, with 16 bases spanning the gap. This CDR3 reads CASSLNLAHGDIQYF. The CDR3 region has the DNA TGTGCCAGCAGCTTAAATCTGGCACATGGAGACATTCAGTACTTC.

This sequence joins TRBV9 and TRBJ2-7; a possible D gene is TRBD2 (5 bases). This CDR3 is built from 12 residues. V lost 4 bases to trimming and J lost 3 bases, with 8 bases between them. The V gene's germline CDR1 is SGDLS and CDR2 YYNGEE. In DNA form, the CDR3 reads TGTGCCAGCAGCCCCGAGGGCTACGAGCAGTACTTC. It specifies CASSPEGYEQYF. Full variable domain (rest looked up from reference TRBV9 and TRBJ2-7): DSGVTQTPKHLITATGQRVTLRCSPRSGDLSVYWYQQSLDQGLQFLIQYYNGEERAKGNILERFSAQQFPDLHSELNLSSLELGDSALYFCASSPEGYEQYFGPGTRLTVT.

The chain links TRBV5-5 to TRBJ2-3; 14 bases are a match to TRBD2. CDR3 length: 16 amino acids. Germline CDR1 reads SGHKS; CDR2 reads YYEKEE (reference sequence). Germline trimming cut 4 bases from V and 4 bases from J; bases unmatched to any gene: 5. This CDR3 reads CASSPPGLAGADTQYF. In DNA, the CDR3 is TGTGCCAGCAGCCCGCCGGGACTAGCGGGAGCAGATACGCAGTATTTT.

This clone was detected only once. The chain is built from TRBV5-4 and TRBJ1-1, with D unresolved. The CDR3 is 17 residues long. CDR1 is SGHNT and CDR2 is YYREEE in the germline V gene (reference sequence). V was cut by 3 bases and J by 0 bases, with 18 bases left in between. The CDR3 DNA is TGTGCCAGCAGCTCGGTTCGGTCCGGGAGCATGAACACTGAAGCTTTCTTT. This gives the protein CASSSVRSGSMNTEAFF.

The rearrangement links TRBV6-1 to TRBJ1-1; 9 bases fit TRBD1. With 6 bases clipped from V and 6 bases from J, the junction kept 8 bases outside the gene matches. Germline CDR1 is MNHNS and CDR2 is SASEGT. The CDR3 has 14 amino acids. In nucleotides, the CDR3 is TGTGCCAGCAGACCAACAGGGGGCACAGCTGAAGCTTTCTTT. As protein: CASRPTGGTAEAFF.

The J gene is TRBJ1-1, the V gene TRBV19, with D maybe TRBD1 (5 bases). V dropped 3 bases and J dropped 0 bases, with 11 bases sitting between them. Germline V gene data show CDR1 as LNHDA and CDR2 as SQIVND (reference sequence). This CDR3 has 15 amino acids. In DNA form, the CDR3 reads TGTGCCAGTAGTATCCGGCAGGGAATGAACACTGAAGCTTTCTTT. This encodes CASSIRQGMNTEAFF. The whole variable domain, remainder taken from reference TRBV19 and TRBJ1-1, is DGGITQSPKYLFRKEGQNVTLSCEQNLNHDAMYWYRQDPGQGLRLIYYSQIVNDFQKGDIAEGYSVSREKKESFPLTVTSAQKNPTAFYLCASSIRQGMNTEAFFGQGTRLTVV.

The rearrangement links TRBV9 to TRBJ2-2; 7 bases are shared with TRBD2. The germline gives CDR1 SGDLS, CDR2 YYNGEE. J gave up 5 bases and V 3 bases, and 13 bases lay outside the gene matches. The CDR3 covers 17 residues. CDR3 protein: CASSGNLGGGKTGELFF. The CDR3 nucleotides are TGTGCCAGCAGCGGTAACTTAGGCGGGGGTAAAACCGGGGAGCTGTTTTTT.

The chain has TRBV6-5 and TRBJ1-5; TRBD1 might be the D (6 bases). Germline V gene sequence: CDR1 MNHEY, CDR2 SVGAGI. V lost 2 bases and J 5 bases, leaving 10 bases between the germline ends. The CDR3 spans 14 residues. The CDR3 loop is CASSYPSGDQPQHF. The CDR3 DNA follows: TGTGCCAGCAGTTACCCGTCAGGGGATCAGCCCCAGCATTTT.

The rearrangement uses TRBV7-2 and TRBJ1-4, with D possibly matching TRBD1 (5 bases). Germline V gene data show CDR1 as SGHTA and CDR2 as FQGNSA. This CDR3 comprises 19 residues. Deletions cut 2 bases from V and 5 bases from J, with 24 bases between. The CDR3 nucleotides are TGTGCCAGCAGCTTACCCCGGGGGGAGGGTCTTTTTGGGAATGAAAAACTGTTTTTT. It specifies CASSLPRGEGLFGNEKLFF.

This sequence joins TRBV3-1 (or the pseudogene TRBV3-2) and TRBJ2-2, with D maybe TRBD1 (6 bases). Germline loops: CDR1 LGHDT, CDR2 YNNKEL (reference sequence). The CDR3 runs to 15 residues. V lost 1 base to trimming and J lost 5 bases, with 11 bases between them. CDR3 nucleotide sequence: TGTGCCAGCAGCCAAGGTCCAGGGGAGACCGGGGAGCTGTTTTTT. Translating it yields CASSQGPGETGELFF.

CDR3 sequence (DNA): TGTGCCAGCAGTTCCGCGGGGGTTTTGGAGACCCAGTACTTC. Translating it yields CASSSAGVLETQYF. The chain links TRBV2 to TRBJ2-5; 7 nucleotides align to TRBD2. Looked up from germline, CDR1 is SNHLY and CDR2 is FYNNEI. The CDR3 covers 14 residues. V lost 5 bases to trimming and J lost 5 bases; unmatched junction nucleotides: 8.

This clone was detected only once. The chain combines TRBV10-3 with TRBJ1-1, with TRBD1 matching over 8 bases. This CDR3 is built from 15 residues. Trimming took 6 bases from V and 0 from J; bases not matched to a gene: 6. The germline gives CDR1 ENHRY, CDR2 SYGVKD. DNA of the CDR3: TGTGCCATCAGGGAAGGACAGGGAATGAACACTGAAGCTTTCTTT. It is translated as CAIREGQGMNTEAFF.

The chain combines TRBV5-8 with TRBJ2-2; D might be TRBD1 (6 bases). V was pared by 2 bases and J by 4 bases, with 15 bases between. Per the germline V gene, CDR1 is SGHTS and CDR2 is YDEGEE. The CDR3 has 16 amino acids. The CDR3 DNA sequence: TGTGCCAGCAGCTTCGCAGGGGTGCGGATCACCGGGGAGCTGTTTTTT. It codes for CASSFAGVRITGELFF.

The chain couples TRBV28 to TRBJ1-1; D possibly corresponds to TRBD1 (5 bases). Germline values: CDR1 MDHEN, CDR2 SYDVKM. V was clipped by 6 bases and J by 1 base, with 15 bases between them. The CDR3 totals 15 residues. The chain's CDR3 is CASSLPTGKNTEAFF. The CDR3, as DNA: TGTGCCAGCAGCCTCCCCACAGGAAAGAACACTGAAGCTTTCTTT.

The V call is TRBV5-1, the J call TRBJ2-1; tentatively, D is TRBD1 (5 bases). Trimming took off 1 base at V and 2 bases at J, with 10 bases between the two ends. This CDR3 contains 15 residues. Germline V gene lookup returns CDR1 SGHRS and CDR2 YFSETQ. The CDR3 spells CASSLFQGPYNEQFF. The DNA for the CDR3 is TGCGCCAGCAGCTTGTTCCAGGGTCCCTACAATGAGCAGTTCTTC.